The source of this T cell receptor beta chain is a study of vaccination and CD4 T cells after COVID-19. Cultured CD4+ T-cell DNA underwent Oncomine TCR Beta short-read sequencing. MiXCR was run by TCRdb on the PCR reads, yielding one entry per CDR3 protein. Here the sample spans under 20,000 distinct CDR3 sequences, around 50% being singletons. Documented time point: late sampling 161 to 241 days after vaccination in a few convalescent patients. Treatment: approximately 11-day PBMC culture with coronavirus spike peptide pools or control peptides (ViraFEST assay). The CDR3 contains 15 residues. In germline, CDR1 is MRHNA, CDR2 SNTAGT. The ends were cut back, 0 bases at V and 0 bases at J, with 6 bases in the middle. The table lists this clonotype with a few counts. Its antigen is currently unknown.

The source is a human donor who had recovered from COVID-19. The chain carries TRBV6-4 and TRBJ2-1, with D tentatively TRBD2 (6 bases). Sequenced material: CD4+ T cells from blood, cultured in vitro, taken about 7 months after SARS-CoV-2 vaccination. The CDR3 DNA sequence: TGTGCCAGCAGTGACTCTAGCGGCTCCTACAATGAGCAGTTCTTC. Translating it yields CASSDSSGSYNEQFF.